Presented here are 15 T cell receptor beta chains from one specimen sequenced in a study of blood T cell repertoires in COVID-19. Profiling relied on immunoSEQ multiplex PCR, and the TCRdb table lists in-frame clones only, not all of them. The sample holds more than 300,000 clones, approximately 89% seen once. Sequencing was done on a sample of peripheral blood. The origin of the receptors is a woman aged 25 to 45 with COVID-19, enrolled during active disease.

The chain carries TRBV6-2 or TRBV6-3 and TRBJ2-2; D perhaps matches TRBD1 (5 bases). The CDR3 is 16 residues long. Trimming cost V 6 bases and J 3 bases, with 17 bases left between them. Germline V gives CDR1 MNHEY, CDR2 SVGEGT. CDR3 in DNA: TGTGCCAGCAGCCGCCGTGAGACAGCCTACACCGGGGAGCTGTTTTTT. Translated: CASSRRETAYTGELFF.

The chain uses TRBV5-1 and TRBJ1-1, with 8 positions matching TRBD1. Germline V gene sequence: CDR1 SGHRS, CDR2 YFSETQ. This CDR3 region has 15 residues. V shed 3 bases, J shed 3 bases, and the junction held 7 bases outside the gene matches. CDR3 coding DNA: TGCGCCAGCAGCTGGACAGGGTTGGGGGACACTGAAGCTTTCTTT. Translation: CASSWTGLGDTEAFF.

V and J are TRBV6-5 and TRBJ1-1; 7 bases are a match to TRBD1. Unmatched junction bases numbered 6, after V lost 6 bases and J lost 2 bases. This CDR3 region has 14 residues. Per germline, CDR1 MNHEY and CDR2 SVGAGI. The CDR3 bases are TGTGCCAGCAGAAGAGGGGGCAGCAACACTGAAGCTTTCTTT. It translates to CASRRGGSNTEAFF.

The V call is TRBV28, the J call TRBJ1-6, with D tentatively TRBD1 (5 bases). CDR3 size: 16 residues. CDR1 and CDR2 (germline): MDHEN, SYDVKM. V gave up 5 bases and J gave up 5 bases, with 16 bases separating them. The CDR3 loop is CASSPGAANHNSPLHF. The CDR3 DNA sequence: TGTGCCAGCAGTCCTGGGGCGGCGAACCATAATTCACCCCTCCACTTT.

The table lists this clone with a count of one. The chain links TRBV2 to TRBJ2-3, with D unresolved. The V end lost 2 bases, the J end lost 1 base, and 10 bases lay between the germline ends. The germline V gene encodes CDR1 SNHLY and CDR2 FYNNEI. The CDR3 loop spans 15 amino acids. CDR3 in DNA: TGTGCCAGCAGTGAAAGCCGGTATGGCACAGATACGCAGTATTTT. As protein: CASSESRYGTDTQYF.

The V call is TRBV4-1, the J call TRBJ2-7, with 10 bases lining up with TRBD2. The germline CDR1 and CDR2 sequences are MGHRA and YSYEKL. The CDR3 has 15 residues. Unmatched junction bases numbered 7, after V lost 2 bases and J lost 6 bases. The CDR3 region is CASSQWPSGSPEQYF. The CDR3 DNA reads TGCGCCAGCAGCCAATGGCCTAGCGGGAGTCCCGAGCAGTACTTC.

V and J are TRBV4-3 and TRBJ2-1; 8 nucleotides align to TRBD1. Per germline, CDR1 LGHNA and CDR2 YSLEER. J lost 1 base, V lost 5 bases, and 4 bases had no gene match. The CDR3 spans 15 residues. The CDR3 nucleotides are TGCGCCAGCAGCAAACACAGGGGGTCCTACAATGAGCAGTTCTTC. Encoded protein: CASSKHRGSYNEQFF.

The rearrangement joins TRBV2 to TRBJ1-4; 11 nucleotides match TRBD1. This CDR3 has 15 amino acids. With 5 bases clipped from V and 8 bases from J, the junction kept 7 bases outside the gene matches. CDR1 is SNHLY and CDR2 is FYNNEI in the germline V gene. CDR3 nucleotides: TGTGCCAGCAGTCGGGACAGGGGGATTCAGGAAAAACTGTTTTTT. Translated, it gives CASSRDRGIQEKLFF.

V usage is TRBV3-1 (or the pseudogene TRBV3-2) and J usage is TRBJ2-1; the match to TRBD2 covers 12 bases. In germline, CDR1 is LGHDT, CDR2 YNNKEL (reference sequence). CDR3 length: 16 amino acids. The J segment lost 10 bases and the V segment lost 1 base, leaving 8 bases of the junction unmatched. CDR3 protein: CASSQVPSGRAGEQFF. In nucleotides, the CDR3 is TGTGCCAGCAGCCAAGTCCCTAGCGGGAGGGCCGGGGAGCAGTTCTTC.

The chain links TRBV6-5 to TRBJ2-5, with 11 bases fitting TRBD1. Germline values: CDR1 MNHEY, CDR2 SVGAGI. Trimming at V came to 8 bases and at J to 4 bases, leaving 3 bases not matched to a gene. The CDR3 has 13 residues. CDR3 DNA: TGTGCCAGCGGACAGGGGGCTACAGAGACCCAGTACTTC. Amino acids: CASGQGATETQYF.

This chain joins TRBV5-1 and TRBJ1-1, with D possibly matching TRBD1 (6 bases). Looked up from germline, CDR1 is SGHRS and CDR2 is YFSETQ. The CDR3 runs to 17 residues. Trimming stripped 4 bases from V and 3 bases from J, with 22 bases between. The CDR3 DNA reads as TGCGCCAGCAGCGCAAAGTATTACAGGGACGGGGACACTGAAGCTTTCTTT. This translates into CASSAKYYRDGDTEAFF.

The rearrangement links TRBV11-2 to TRBJ2-5; a weak D match, TRBD2 (6 bases). The germline V and J ends were trimmed by 5 bases and 2 bases, with 15 bases remaining between them. Germline CDR1 is SGHAT and CDR2 is FQNNGV. The CDR3 is made up of 15 amino acids. The CDR3: CASSTPGDIQETQYF. Here the CDR3 DNA reads TGTGCCAGCAGCACCCCGGGAGATATACAAGAGACCCAGTACTTC.

The chain joins TRBV30 to TRBJ2-7; TRBD2 matches at 7 bases. CDR1 is GTSNPN and CDR2 is SVGIG in the germline V gene (reference sequence). This CDR3 region has 15 residues. V gave up 2 bases and J gave up 4 bases; unmatched junction bases: 11. The CDR3 coding sequence is TGTGCCTGGAGTATAACGGGAGCGGGATTTTACGAGCAGTACTTC. Amino acids: CAWSITGAGFYEQYF.

The chain employs TRBV23-1 and TRBJ1-2; TRBD1 might be the D (6 bases). TRBV23-1 is labeled an ORF, and its function is uncertain. This CDR3 comprises 14 residues. V was cut by 2 bases and J by 4 bases, with 11 bases left in between. CDR3: CASSQPQGIYGYTF. In DNA, the CDR3 is TGCGCCAGCAGTCAACCCCAGGGGATCTATGGCTACACCTTC.

The gene calls are TRBV19 and TRBJ2-7; D uncertain. The CDR3 length is 16 residues. The V and J ends lost 5 bases and 3 bases respectively, with 20 bases between them. Per germline, CDR1 LNHDA and CDR2 SQIVND (reference sequence). In nucleotides, the CDR3 is TGTGCCAGTAGTCAAGGTCGGGTGGGTCTAGGCTACGAGCAGTACTTC. Amino acid sequence: CASSQGRVGLGYEQYF. Variable domain in full (rest from reference TRBV19 and TRBJ2-7): DGGITQSPKYLFRKEGQNVTLSCEQNLNHDAMYWYRQDPGQGLRLIYYSQIVNDFQKGDIAEGYSVSREKKESFPLTVTSAQKNPTAFYLCASSQGRVGLGYEQYFGPGTRLTVT.